These 21 T cell receptor beta chains were sequenced from one sample in a study of metastatic and nonmetastatic thyroid tumors. TCRdb re-analyzed the PCR reads using MiXCR. The sample records 13,000 or so clones, 30% to 35% being singletons. Each patient went into thyroid surgery without having received any treatment. Material for sequencing was tumor tissue. The receptors come from a male donor with papillary thyroid cancer or a benign thyroid nodule (not recorded which). Some clones in this sample may be carry-over from other donors' samples.

This clone counts as medium-sized. This chain connects TRBV10-3 to TRBJ2-1, with 8 bases that match TRBD2. Germline-derived CDR1 and CDR2 are ENHRY and SYGVKD. V was clipped by 1 base and J by 8 bases; unmatched bases: 13. The CDR3 contains 17 residues. The CDR3 DNA reads as TGTGCCATCAGTGAGTGGACGGGTGGGAGCGGGAGTGATGAGCAGTTCTTC. This codes for CAISEWTGGSGSDEQFF.

On this clone itself: The junction differs from germline at one of its ends, possibly a read error. The rearrangement uses TRBV20-1 and TRBJ1-1; D possibly corresponds to TRBD1 (5 bases). This CDR3 comprises 10 residues. Per the germline V gene, CDR1 is DFQATT and CDR2 is SNEGSKA (reference sequence). The CDR3 DNA follows: TGCAGTGAGGACGACAGTCCCGCTCTCTTT. Translation: CSEDDSPALF.

The sample holds a few counts of this clone. The gene calls are TRBV28 and TRBJ2-2; D call uncertain. CDR1 MDHEN and CDR2 SYDVKM come from the germline V gene. Trimming removed 6 bases at V and 3 bases at J, with 17 bases between. The CDR3 sequence is 16 residues long. The CDR3 DNA sequence: TGTGCCAGCAGGCATTGGACCCTAACAGACACCGGGGAGCTGTTTTTT. This encodes CASRHWTLTDTGELFF.

The V and J genes are TRBV11-2 and TRBJ2-1; D remains ambiguous. V shed 1 base and J shed 6 bases, with 13 bases lying between them. CDR1 and CDR2 (germline): SGHAT, FQNNGV. There are 15 residues in the CDR3. The CDR3 DNA reads as TGTGCCAGCAGCTTAGTTTCAGGTGATGGCAATGAGCAGTTCTTC. Translation gives CASSLVSGDGNEQFF.

V and J are TRBV6-2 or TRBV6-3 and TRBJ2-3; D gene ambiguous. Trimming cost V 5 bases and J 5 bases, with 14 bases left between them. This CDR3 has 14 residues. The germline V gene encodes CDR1 MNHEY and CDR2 SVGEGT. The CDR3 loop reads CASSTPGPIDTQYF. CDR3 nucleotide sequence: TGTGCCAGCAGTACCCCGGGCCCCATAGATACGCAGTATTTT.

This clone occurred a few times. The chain employs TRBV15 and TRBJ2-1; 10 bases align to TRBD2. The germline CDR1 and CDR2 sequences are LNHNV and YYDKDF (reference sequence). The CDR3 covers 16 residues. After removal of 4 bases from V and 2 bases from J, the junction contained 5 bases not matched to a gene. This chain's CDR3 is CATSTSSGRAYNEQFF. In nucleotides, the CDR3 is TGTGCCACCAGCACCTCGAGCGGGAGGGCCTACAATGAGCAGTTCTTC. The full variable domain, with the rest looked up from reference TRBV15 and TRBJ2-1, is DAMVIQNPRYQVTQFGKPVTLSCSQTLNHNVMYWYQQKSSQAPKLLFHYYDKDFNNEADTPDNFQSRRPNTSFCFLDIRSPGLGDTAMYLCATSTSSGRAYNEQFFGPGTRLTVL.

This clone was counted between two and nine times. This chain uses TRBV6-1 with TRBJ2-7, with 9 nucleotides matching TRBD1. Germline CDR1 MNHNS, CDR2 SASEGT. The CDR3 runs to 15 residues. Unmatched junction bases numbered 6, after V lost 5 bases and J lost 1 base. CDR3 bases: TGTGCCAGCAGTATTCCGGGACAGGGTTCCTACGAGCAGTACTTC. Protein sequence: CASSIPGQGSYEQYF.

This clone was counted at least ten times. The chain carries TRBV3-1 and TRBJ2-6; D may be TRBD1 or TRBD2 (5 bases each). This CDR3 has 16 residues. Trimming pared 0 bases from V and 4 bases from J, leaving 10 bases between. In germline, CDR1 is LGHDT, CDR2 YNNKEL (reference sequence). CDR3 coding DNA: TGTGCCAGCAGCCAAGATGGGGGTAGGGGGGCCAACGTCCTGACTTTC. As protein: CASSQDGGRGANVLTF.

The genes are TRBV5-1 and TRBJ1-2, with D possibly being TRBD1 (5 bases). There are 13 residues in the CDR3. Germline CDR1 reads SGHRS; CDR2 reads YFSETQ. The V and J ends lost 2 bases and 6 bases respectively, with 11 bases between them. The CDR3 DNA reads as TGCGCCAGCAGCTTCGGGGGAGTGGATGGCTACACCTTC. Residues: CASSFGGVDGYTF. The full variable domain, completed using reference TRBV5-1 and TRBJ1-2, is KAGVTQTPRYLIKTRGQQVTLSCSPISGHRSVSWYQQTPGQGLQFLFEYFSETQRNKGNFPGRFSGRQFSNSRSEMNVSTLELGDSALYLCASSFGGVDGYTFGSGTRLTVV.

With respect to this clone: The germline gene is not matched at one end of the junction; a read error may be the cause. J is TRBJ2-7 and V is TRBV11-2; 9 bases line up with TRBD2. This CDR3 is 14 amino acids long. Per the germline V gene, CDR1 is SGHAT and CDR2 is FQNNGV. In nucleotides, the CDR3 is TGTGCCAGTAAGCGTAGCGGGAGCGCCTACGAGCATTACTTC. Its translation is CASKRSGSAYEHYF. Supplemented by reference TRBV11-2 and TRBJ2-7, the full variable domain reads EAGVAQSPRYKIIEKRQSVAFWCNPISGHATLYWYQQILGQGPKLLIQFQNNGVVDDSQLPKDRFSAERLKGVDSTLKIQPAKLEDSAVYLCASKRSGSAYEHYFGPGTRLTVT.

This clone is judged medium-sized. This rearrangement joins TRBV10-1 to TRBJ2-7; possibly TRBD1 for D (6 bases). Trimming removed 6 bases from V and 0 bases from J, with 18 bases in between. Germline lookup yields CDR1 WNHNN and CDR2 SYGVQD (reference sequence). The CDR3 runs 16 residues. The DNA of the CDR3 is TGCGCCAGCAGCAGGTTCAACAGGGCGTTCTCCTACGAGCAGTACTTC. Translating it yields CASSRFNRAFSYEQYF.

The rearrangement joins TRBV7-8 to TRBJ2-3, with D perhaps TRBD2 (5 bases). V shed 6 bases and J shed 4 bases, with 17 bases lying between them. This CDR3 has 15 amino acids. Germline V gene lookup returns CDR1 SGHVS and CDR2 FQNEAQ. As DNA, the CDR3 is TGTGCCAGCAGTCTGACCCGCGGGCGTGCAGATACGCAGTATTTT. It yields the protein CASSLTRGRADTQYF. Using reference TRBV7-8 and TRBJ2-3 for the parts outside the CDR3, the full variable domain is GAGVSQSPRYKVAKRGQDVALRCDPISGHVSLFWYQQALGQGPEFLTYFQNEAQLDKSGLPSDRFFAERPEGSVSTLKIQRTQQEDSAVYLCASSLTRGRADTQYFGPGTRLTVL.

This clone has a single count. J is TRBJ1-2 and V is TRBV30, with no clear D. V was shortened by 0 bases and J by 2 bases, with 16 bases between the two germline ends. The CDR3 contains 16 residues. Germline values: CDR1 GTSNPN, CDR2 SVGIG (reference sequence). CDR3 bases: TGTGCCTGGAGTGTCGCAGGCATGGGCGGCAACTATGGCTACACCTTC. Its translation is CAWSVAGMGGNYGYTF.

This clone was counted a few times. The chain couples TRBV12-3 or TRBV12-4 to TRBJ2-7; maybe TRBD1 (6 bases). V was clipped by 3 bases and J by 2 bases, with 8 bases between them. The CDR3 is 13 residues long. This CDR3 reads CASSFTGPYEQYF. CDR3 in DNA: TGTGCCAGCAGTTTTACAGGGCCCTACGAGCAGTACTTC.

This clone was counted a few times. V usage is TRBV2 and J usage is TRBJ2-5; TRBD1 matches at 7 bases. The CDR3 runs 15 residues. V was clipped by 6 bases and J by 5 bases; unmatched bases: 12. Germline CDR1 is SNHLY and CDR2 is FYNNEI. The chain's CDR3 is CASSEQGQREETQYF. The CDR3 nucleotides read TGTGCCAGCAGCGAGCAGGGACAGAGGGAGGAGACCCAGTACTTC. Based on the CDR3 plus reference TRBV2 and TRBJ2-5, the full variable domain is EPEVTQTPSHQVTQMGQEVILRCVPISNHLYFYWYRQILGQKVEFLVSFYNNEISEKSEIFDDQFSVERPDGSNFTLKIRSTKLEDSAMYFCASSEQGQREETQYFGPGTRLLVL.

This chain joins TRBV11-1 and TRBJ2-6, with D perhaps assigned TRBD1 or TRBD2 (5 bases each). Germline V gene sequence: CDR1 SGHAT, CDR2 FQDESV (reference sequence). The CDR3 consists of 16 residues. Trimming shortened V by 2 bases and J by 2 bases, and 10 bases separated the two germline ends. CDR3 nucleotide sequence: TGTGCCAGCAGCTTAATCTTGGGGGCTGGGGCCAACGTCCTGACTTTC. The encoded protein is CASSLILGAGANVLTF. Using reference TRBV11-1 and TRBJ2-6 for the parts outside the CDR3, the full variable domain is EAEVAQSPRYKITEKSQAVAFWCDPISGHATLYWYRQILGQGPELLVQFQDESVVDDSQLPKDRFSAERLKGVDSTLKIQPAELGDSAMYLCASSLILGAGANVLTFGAGSRLTVL.

The chain is built from TRBV6-1 and TRBJ1-3; TRBD1 matches 8 bases. Per the germline V gene, CDR1 is MNHNS and CDR2 is SASEGT. This CDR3 is 18 amino acids long. Trimming took 2 bases from V and 1 from J; bases not matched to a gene: 10. Here the CDR3 reads CASSEFWQGAASGNTIYF. The CDR3 DNA is TGTGCCAGCAGTGAATTTTGGCAGGGGGCTGCATCTGGAAACACCATATATTTT.

This chain uses TRBV2 with TRBJ1-2; no clear D gene. The ends were cut back, 3 bases at V and 0 bases at J, with 14 bases in the middle. CDR1 is SNHLY, CDR2 FYNNEI, per germline. CDR3 length: 16 amino acids. The CDR3: CASSDFPADTNYGYTF. CDR3 sequence (DNA): TGTGCCAGCAGTGATTTCCCCGCAGACACTAACTATGGCTACACCTTC.

There are a few counts of this clone. The J gene is TRBJ1-2, the V gene TRBV6-1; D not resolved. This CDR3 comprises 17 residues. From germline, CDR1 is MNHNS and CDR2 SASEGT. The V and J ends lost 4 bases and 5 bases respectively, with 23 bases between them. This CDR3 is CASSANGAALSSYGYTF. CDR3 nucleotide sequence: TGTGCCAGCAGTGCGAACGGAGCCGCCCTCTCCTCGTATGGCTACACCTTC.

As regards this clone: Its ends do not fully match the called genes, so a read error is possible. The gene calls are TRBV20-1 and TRBJ2-5, with a possible D match to TRBD2 (7 bases). CDR1 and CDR2 from the germline V gene are DFQATT and SNEGSKA (reference sequence). The CDR3 runs to 15 residues. The CDR3 region has the DNA TGCAGTGCTAGGGGGGAGGGGTCCTACAGGGAGACCCAATACTTC. Its translation: CSARGEGSYRETQYF.

This clone was found a few times. The chain links TRBV28 to TRBJ2-7; D ambiguous. Germline V CDR1 and CDR2: MDHEN, SYDVKM. The CDR3 extends over 11 amino acids. V gave up 5 bases and J gave up 9 bases, with 11 bases separating them. CDR3 DNA sequence: TGTGCCAGCAGTCTCCCCTCGGGGCAGTACTTC. This encodes CASSLPSGQYF.